Below, 30 T cell receptor beta chains from the same sample are listed, as sequenced in a study of cytomegalovirus exposure and HLA in healthy donors (dated by TCRdb to between 2016 and 2019). The library was made by the immunoSEQ multiplex PCR assay. A mixture of 60 forward primers for TCR Vbeta segments and 13 reverse primers for TCR Jbeta segments was used in the multiplex PCR. In its TCRdb copy, this immuneACCESS table keeps in-frame sequences only and misses some clones. Where compared with another copy, unresolved V genes explain less than half of these, and the others have no known cause. Here the sample has just over 200,000 clones; around 83% occur a single time. The top ten constitute about 2.6% of the sample. The sequenced sample was PBMCs. The receptors derive from a woman between 40 and 55 years old in good health and CMV-seronegative.

CDR3 coding DNA: TGTGCCAGTAGTATCCAGACTGGGGCGTTTGATACGCAGTATTTT. It encodes CASSIQTGAFDTQYF. The gene calls are TRBV19 and TRBJ2-3; weak D call: TRBD1 (5 bases). The ends were cut back, 3 bases at V and 6 bases at J, with 16 bases in the middle. Germline lookup yields CDR1 LNHDA and CDR2 SQIVND (reference sequence). CDR3 size: 15 residues.

V and J are TRBV5-5 and TRBJ1-5; D gene unclear. CDR3 length: 14 residues. V dropped 0 bases and J dropped 4 bases, with 8 bases sitting between them. Germline V gene lookup returns CDR1 SGHKS and CDR2 YYEKEE (reference sequence). CDR3: CASSLDSENQPQHF. The CDR3, as DNA: TGTGCCAGCAGCTTGGACAGTGAGAATCAGCCCCAGCATTTT.

The chain combines TRBV5-1 with TRBJ1-2; TRBD1 agrees at 8 bases. With V trimmed by 0 bases and J by 7 bases, 8 bases remained unmatched. There are 15 residues in the CDR3. Germline CDR1 and CDR2: SGHRS and YFSETQ. CDR3 residues: CASSLDLRTGTGYTF. The CDR3 DNA is TGCGCCAGCAGCTTGGACTTACGGACAGGGACTGGCTACACCTTC.

This CDR3 is CASSSTRGTLNTEAFF. CDR3 nucleotides: TGTGCCAGCAGCTCAACCAGGGGCACCTTGAACACTGAAGCTTTCTTT. The rearrangement joins TRBV13 to TRBJ1-1, with D possibly being TRBD1 (6 bases). The CDR3 extends over 16 amino acids. Germline CDR1 PRHDT, CDR2 FYEKMQ (reference sequence). V lost 4 bases, J lost 0 bases, and 15 bases lay in between.

This clone was recorded once. Compared with germline, one end of the junction differs, possibly owing to a read error. This rearrangement joins TRBV7-9 to TRBJ1-1, with D possibly TRBD1 on 6 matching bases. The CDR3 is made up of 16 amino acids. The germline V gene has CDR1 SEHNR and CDR2 FQNEAQ (reference sequence). The CDR3 loop reads CSSSSAVAGDGTEAFF. The DNA of the CDR3 is TGTTCCAGCAGTTCGGCGGTAGCAGGGGATGGCACTGAAGCTTTCTTT.

This chain connects TRBV7-8 to TRBJ2-1, with TRBD2 identical over 8 bases. V trimming: 2 bases; J trimming: 6 bases; junction bases outside the gene matches: 6. The CDR3 spans 15 residues. The germline gives CDR1 SGHVS, CDR2 FQNEAQ. The CDR3 DNA reads as TGTGCCAGCAGCTTATTCGGGACTAGGGGCAATGAGCAGTTCTTC. Amino acid sequence: CASSLFGTRGNEQFF.

The rearrangement joins TRBV30 to TRBJ1-4, with D possibly being TRBD1 (6 bases). The CDR3 is 13 residues long. Deletions cut 0 bases from V and 13 bases from J, with 15 bases between. Germline CDR1 reads GTSNPN; CDR2 reads SVGIG (reference sequence). Here the CDR3 reads CAWSVLGRGRLFF. The CDR3 region has the DNA TGTGCCTGGAGTGTACTAGGGAGGGGGAGACTGTTTTTT.

DNA of the CDR3: TGTGCCAGCAGCCCCGGACAGGGGGGAAGTGGCTACACCTTC. This gives the protein CASSPGQGGSGYTF. The chain links TRBV7-3 to TRBJ1-2; TRBD1 matches at 10 bases. The junction had 7 bases not matched to a gene; V was cut back by 5 bases and J by 7 bases. In germline, CDR1 is SGHTA, CDR2 FQGTGA. CDR3 length: 14 residues.

This clone was detected only a few times. This chain joins TRBV6-5 and TRBJ2-7; TRBD1 is a possible D gene (5 bases). The length of the CDR3 is 15 residues. V lost 0 bases and J lost 3, with 12 bases in between. Germline assignment: CDR1 MNHEY and CDR2 SVGAGI. CDR3 nucleotide sequence: TGTGCCAGCAGTTACTCGAACCAGGGTGGCTACGAGCAGTACTTC. As protein: CASSYSNQGGYEQYF.

This clone was picked up a small number of times. The chain carries TRBV2 and TRBJ2-3, with 8 nucleotides matching TRBD2. Trimming removed 1 base from V and 2 bases from J; junction bases left unmatched: 2. The length of the CDR3 is 15 residues. Germline V CDR1 and CDR2: SNHLY, FYNNEI. CDR3 protein: CASSEGLAFTDTQYF. In nucleotides, the CDR3 is TGTGCCAGCAGTGAAGGACTAGCGTTCACAGATACGCAGTATTTT. The full variable domain, completed using reference TRBV2 and TRBJ2-3, is EPEVTQTPSHQVTQMGQEVILRCVPISNHLYFYWYRQILGQKVEFLVSFYNNEISEKSEIFDDQFSVERPDGSNFTLKIRSTKLEDSAMYFCASSEGLAFTDTQYFGPGTRLTVL.

The rearrangement uses TRBV5-1 and TRBJ1-4, with TRBD1 matching over 9 bases. The CDR3 has 15 residues. Germline V gene data show CDR1 as SGHRS and CDR2 as YFSETQ. After removal of 2 bases from V and 6 bases from J, the junction contained 5 bases not matched to a gene. The CDR3 reads CASSLTGQGDEKLFF. The CDR3 coding sequence is TGCGCCAGCAGCTTAACGGGACAGGGTGATGAAAAACTGTTTTTT.

This clone has just one count. The rearrangement links TRBV28 to TRBJ1-1; a weak D match, TRBD1 (6 bases). The V and J ends lost 6 bases and 3 bases respectively, with 8 bases between them. Germline loops: CDR1 MDHEN, CDR2 SYDVKM. This CDR3 is 12 amino acids long. CDR3 loop: CASRPGDTEAFF. The DNA of the CDR3 is TGTGCCAGCAGACCAGGGGACACTGAAGCTTTCTTT.

The chain employs TRBV27 and TRBJ1-1, with a weak D call TRBD1 (5 bases). V was cut by 3 bases and J by 11 bases, with 10 bases left in between. Per germline, CDR1 MNHEY and CDR2 SMNVEV (reference sequence). The CDR3 sequence is 11 residues long. The CDR3 region is CASSFDSWAFF. CDR3 in DNA: TGTGCCAGCAGTTTCGACAGTTGGGCTTTCTTT.

This clone has only one observation. The rearrangement links TRBV30 to TRBJ1-4; a possible D gene is TRBD1 (6 bases). The CDR3 spans 17 residues. Trimming cost V 3 bases and J 4 bases, with 21 bases left between them. Looked up from germline, CDR1 is GTSNPN and CDR2 is SVGIG (reference sequence). CDR3 loop: CAWSHRWGQSNNEKLFF. In DNA, the CDR3 is TGTGCCTGGAGCCACCGGTGGGGGCAGTCGAATAATGAAAAACTGTTTTTT.

The rearrangement links TRBV5-8 to TRBJ1-1, with D unclear. V was cut by 4 bases and J by 5 bases, with 15 bases left in between. The germline CDR1 and CDR2 sequences are SGHTS and YDEGEE. The CDR3 totals 14 residues. The CDR3 nucleotides read TGTGCCAGCAGCCCCTTTCTGGCGGGAACTGAAGCTTTCTTT. Amino acids: CASSPFLAGTEAFF.

This chain connects TRBV29-1 to TRBJ2-7, with D possibly being TRBD2 (5 bases). The CDR3 is 11 amino acids. CDR1 is SQVTM, CDR2 ANQGSEA, per germline. Trimming took off 7 bases at V and 11 bases at J, with 18 bases between the two ends. The CDR3 nucleotides read TGCAGCGCTCACGAACGGGGTAGGGAGTACTTC. Translating gives CSAHERGREYF.

This clone has a handful of counts. The junction departs from the called germline gene at one end, perhaps through a read error. The chain combines TRBV10-1 with TRBJ2-7; maybe TRBD2 (6 bases). Germline lookup yields CDR1 WNHNN and CDR2 SYGVQD (reference sequence). This CDR3 contains 14 residues. CDR3 bases: TGCGCCAGCAGTGAAGGGGACTCCTCCCACGAGCAGTACTTC. This codes for CASSEGDSSHEQYF.

This clone showed up just once. CDR3 in amino acids: CASSSFGQFYGYTF. The CDR3 nucleotides are TGTGCCAGCAGCTCATTCGGACAGTTCTATGGCTACACCTTC. The gene calls are TRBV5-4 and TRBJ1-2, with a tentative D call TRBD1 (6 bases). CDR3 size: 14 residues. Germline assignment: CDR1 SGHNT and CDR2 YYREEE (reference sequence). V lost 3 bases to trimming and J lost 4 bases, with 13 bases between them. Drawing the rest from reference TRBV5-4 and TRBJ1-2, the complete variable domain is ETGVTQSPTHLIKTRGQQVTLRCSSQSGHNTVSWYQQALGQGPQFIFQYYREEENGRGNFPPRFSGLQFPNYSSELNVNALELDDSALYLCASSSFGQFYGYTFGSGTRLTVV.

This clone came up once. The chain employs TRBV30 and TRBJ2-1; 9 nucleotides match TRBD2. CDR3 length equals 17 residues. From germline, CDR1 is GTSNPN and CDR2 SVGIG (reference sequence). J lost 2 bases, V lost 1 base, and 9 bases had no gene match. DNA of the CDR3: TGTGCCTGGAGTGGTTTTAGCGGGAGAAAGGCCTACAATGAGCAGTTCTTC. Translating gives CAWSGFSGRKAYNEQFF.

The chain uses TRBV5-1 and TRBJ2-3; 12 nucleotides align to TRBD2. CDR1 and CDR2 (germline): SGHRS, YFSETQ. Losses at the gene ends were 2 bases for V and 7 bases for J; bases not matched to a gene: 11. CDR3 length equals 17 residues. The CDR3 loop reads CASSFPETSGSQYTQYF. The CDR3 DNA is TGCGCCAGCAGCTTCCCTGAGACTAGCGGGAGCCAATATACGCAGTATTTT.

The chain has TRBV5-1 and TRBJ2-3; 8 positions agree with TRBD1. Unmatched junction bases numbered 9, after V lost 4 bases and J lost 5 bases. There are 15 residues in the CDR3. CDR1 is SGHRS, CDR2 YFSETQ, per germline. The CDR3 region has the DNA TGCGCCAGCAGCCCAGGACAGGGCCTCCAAGATACGCAGTATTTT. This codes for CASSPGQGLQDTQYF.

V gene TRBV12-1 combines with J gene TRBJ1-1; the D segment call TRBD1 is taken from the table without a DNA check. TRBV12-1 is annotated as a pseudogene. The CDR3 consists of 16 residues. CDR3 nucleotides: TGTGCCAGCAGCGCCTGGTGGCAGGGGGCGAACACTGAAGCTTTCTTT. Its translation is CASSAWWQGANTEAFF.

This clone showed up just once. The CDR3 DNA is TGTGCCAGCAGTCAAGGACAGGGGGGCTTCACAGATACGCAGTATTTT. This gives the protein CASSQGQGGFTDTQYF. This chain connects TRBV27 to TRBJ2-3; 10 bases fit TRBD1. This CDR3 comprises 16 residues. Germline assignment: CDR1 MNHEY and CDR2 SMNVEV (reference sequence). V shed 5 bases, J shed 2 bases, and the junction held 7 bases outside the gene matches.

V gene TRBV11-2 combines with J gene TRBJ1-4; TRBD1 aligns across 8 bases. This CDR3 is 16 amino acids long. Germline CDR1 and CDR2: SGHAT and FQNNGV. With V trimmed by 7 bases and J by 6 bases, 13 bases remained unmatched. In DNA, the CDR3 is TGTGCCAGCATGTATGGGGTGGACAGGGAGGATGAAAAACTGTTTTTT. It codes for CASMYGVDREDEKLFF.

This chain uses TRBV7-2 with TRBJ2-3; 7 bases match TRBD2. V dropped 5 bases and J dropped 6; count of bases not matched to a gene: 11. The CDR3 consists of 15 residues. Germline V gene data show CDR1 as SGHTA and CDR2 as FQGNSA. CDR3 bases: TGTGCCAGCAGCGCCGACGGGGGGAGCCCCGATACGCAGTATTTT. It is translated as CASSADGGSPDTQYF.

This chain uses TRBV10-3 with TRBJ2-7, with TRBD1 identical over 10 bases. Germline CDR1 and CDR2: ENHRY and SYGVKD. J was trimmed by 0 bases and V by 6 bases; bases with no gene match: 2. CDR3 size: 14 residues. CDR3 nucleotides: TGTGCCATCAGGGGACAGGGGTTCTCCTACGAGCAGTACTTC. Residues: CAIRGQGFSYEQYF.

The rearrangement uses TRBV7-7 and TRBJ2-5; D possibly corresponds to TRBD1 (7 bases). V lost 3 bases, J lost 6 bases, and 14 bases lay in between. CDR1 is SSHAT and CDR2 is FNYEAQ in the germline V gene (reference sequence). The CDR3 covers 14 residues. The CDR3 region is CASSFQGGGKTQYF. The CDR3 DNA is TGTGCCAGCAGCTTCCAGGGGGGCGGGAAGACCCAGTACTTC.

V is TRBV5-8 and J is TRBJ1-1; D remains ambiguous. CDR1 is SGHTS and CDR2 is YDEGEE in the germline V gene. Trimming took off 4 bases at V and 4 bases at J, with 17 bases between the two ends. The CDR3 length is 15 residues. CDR3 in DNA: TGTGCCAGCAGCCAAGTGGATCCGGAGGGCACTGAAGCTTTCTTT. Protein sequence: CASSQVDPEGTEAFF.

The table lists this clone with a few counts. The rearrangement links TRBV27 to TRBJ2-1; no reliable D call. Between the trimmed V and J ends, which lost 2 bases and 7 bases, there was a span of 12 bases. CDR3 size: 14 residues. Germline CDR1 MNHEY, CDR2 SMNVEV (reference sequence). The DNA for the CDR3 is TGTGCCAGCAGTTTAGCACTCGCGGATAATGAGCAGTTCTTC. This encodes CASSLALADNEQFF.

The chain has TRBV7-9 and TRBJ2-2; TRBD1 aligns across 9 bases. Germline V gene data show CDR1 as SEHNR and CDR2 as FQNEAQ (reference sequence). V lost 11 bases and J lost 5; bases outside the gene matches: 12. The CDR3 has 15 residues. CDR3 nucleotides: TGTGCCGGCGTTCCGGGGACAGGGAATACCGGGGAGCTGTTTTTT. Its translation: CAGVPGTGNTGELFF.